Below, 26 T cell receptor beta chains from the same sample are listed, as sequenced in a study of cytomegalovirus exposure and HLA in healthy donors. PCR amplification relied on 60 Vbeta primers (plus 13 Jbeta primers). Using immunoSEQ multiplex PCR, the repertoire was profiled, and TCRdb retains in-frame clones only, with some absent. The sample records 150,000 to 200,000 clones, 70% to 90% being singletons. The sample taken for sequencing was PBMCs. The source of these receptors is a woman aged 18-29 years in good health and CMV-seropositive.

This clone has a handful of counts. The V gene is TRBV20-1, the J gene TRBJ1-1; maybe TRBD1 (6 bases). Looked up from germline, CDR1 is DFQATT and CDR2 is SNEGSKA (reference sequence). The CDR3 extends over 10 amino acids. V was trimmed by 6 bases and J by 11 bases, leaving 13 bases between them. Here the CDR3 DNA reads TGCAGTGCAAACAGGGTGGGGGCTTTCTTT. Amino acids: CSANRVGAFF.

The V gene is TRBV28, the J gene TRBJ2-5; D might be TRBD2 (5 bases). Germline V gene data show CDR1 as MDHEN and CDR2 as SYDVKM. The CDR3 is 14 amino acids. Trimming pared 8 bases from V and 9 bases from J, leaving 22 bases between. CDR3 in DNA: TGTGCCAGCGGTCTCCCGGGGAGTTTTGGGGCCCAGTACTTC. It yields the protein CASGLPGSFGAQYF.

The V call is TRBV5-1, the J call TRBJ2-5; TRBD1 agrees at 7 bases. The CDR3 is 18 amino acids. CDR1 and CDR2 from the germline V gene are SGHRS and YFSETQ. J was trimmed by 0 bases and V by 1 base; bases with no gene match: 12. The CDR3 loop reads CASSLRFPGGSYQETQYF. Written as DNA, the CDR3 is TGCGCCAGCAGCTTGAGATTTCCAGGGGGATCCTACCAAGAGACCCAGTACTTC.

This chain joins TRBV10-3 and TRBJ1-1, with a weak D call TRBD1 (6 bases). The germline CDR1 and CDR2 sequences are ENHRY and SYGVKD. Trimming stripped 4 bases from V and 0 bases from J, with 9 bases between. The CDR3 runs 14 residues. The CDR3 sequence is CAISGGGMNTEAFF. CDR3 DNA sequence: TGTGCCATCAGTGGGGGGGGCATGAACACTGAAGCTTTCTTT.

The J gene is TRBJ2-5, the V gene TRBV27; TRBD2 matches at 9 bases. This CDR3 has 16 amino acids. Germline V CDR1 and CDR2: MNHEY, SMNVEV (reference sequence). With V trimmed by 7 bases and J by 4 bases, 13 bases remained unmatched. CDR3 region: CASNLRGGGLGETQYF. The CDR3 DNA reads as TGTGCCAGCAATTTGCGGGGGGGCGGGTTAGGAGAGACCCAGTACTTC.

The chain has TRBV2 and TRBJ1-1, with D perhaps TRBD1 (5 bases). Trimming cost V 1 base and J 4 bases, with 13 bases left between them. The CDR3 runs to 15 residues. Germline V lookup: CDR1 SNHLY, CDR2 FYNNEI. Here the CDR3 reads CASSEVGQGSTEAFF. The CDR3 nucleotides read TGTGCCAGCAGTGAAGTAGGGCAGGGAAGCACTGAAGCTTTCTTT. The variable domain in full, completed from reference TRBV2 and TRBJ1-1, reads EPEVTQTPSHQVTQMGQEVILRCVPISNHLYFYWYRQILGQKVEFLVSFYNNEISEKSEIFDDQFSVERPDGSNFTLKIRSTKLEDSAMYFCASSEVGQGSTEAFFGQGTRLTVV.

The chain combines TRBV29-1 with TRBJ1-2; tentatively, D is TRBD1 (5 bases). Trimming took 7 bases from V and 1 from J, leaving 10 bases between them. CDR3 length: 12 residues. Germline loops: CDR1 SQVTM, CDR2 ANQGSEA. The CDR3 is CSARTLNYGYTF. CDR3 nucleotides: TGCAGCGCCAGGACACTTAACTATGGCTACACCTTC.

The chain uses TRBV9 and TRBJ2-7; D is possibly TRBD1 (6 bases). The CDR3 loop spans 15 amino acids. V was shortened by 1 base and J by 3 bases, with 14 bases between the two germline ends. Germline CDR1 is SGDLS and CDR2 is YYNGEE. The CDR3 DNA sequence: TGTGCCAGCAGCGTACCCTGTTACAGGGACTACGAGCAGTACGTC. Its translation is CASSVPCYRDYEQYV.

This clone turned up a few times. CDR3 nucleotides: TGTGCCAGTCGTGCGAGGAACAATGAGCAGTTCTTC. Protein product: CASRARNNEQFF. The chain is built from TRBV19 and TRBJ2-1; D is unclear. CDR3 size: 12 residues. Trimming cost V 8 bases and J 5 bases, with 10 bases left between them. CDR1 LNHDA and CDR2 SQIVND come from the germline V gene (reference sequence). The full variable domain, with the rest looked up from reference TRBV19 and TRBJ2-1, is DGGITQSPKYLFRKEGQNVTLSCEQNLNHDAMYWYRQDPGQGLRLIYYSQIVNDFQKGDIAEGYSVSREKKESFPLTVTSAQKNPTAFYLCASRARNNEQFFGPGTRLTVL.

The table lists this clone with a few counts. As DNA, the CDR3 is TGTGCCAGCAGCTGGACAGGGACCCAGCCCCAGCATTTT. This gives the protein CASSWTGTQPQHF. The V call is TRBV6-5, the J call TRBJ1-5; 8 nucleotides line up with TRBD1. The CDR3 contains 13 residues. Trimming cost V 6 bases and J 7 bases; bases outside gene matches: 5. The germline CDR1 and CDR2 sequences are MNHEY and SVGAGI.

V and J are TRBV6-5 and TRBJ1-1; a possible D gene is TRBD1 (5 bases). V was clipped by 7 bases and J by 1 base, with 13 bases between them. Germline assignment: CDR1 MNHEY and CDR2 SVGAGI. The CDR3 loop spans 14 amino acids. The CDR3 reads CASKTGSRNTEAFF. The CDR3 region has the DNA TGTGCCAGCAAAACAGGCTCACGGAACACTGAAGCTTTCTTT.

CDR3 loop: CASSLDGYEQYF. DNA of the CDR3: TGCGCCAGCAGCTTGGACGGGTACGAGCAGTACTTC. The chain couples TRBV5-1 to TRBJ2-7; D is undetermined. CDR3 length: 12 residues. Germline assignment: CDR1 SGHRS and CDR2 YFSETQ. The germline V and J ends were trimmed by 0 bases and 4 bases, with 5 bases remaining between them. The full variable domain, completed using reference TRBV5-1 and TRBJ2-7, is KAGVTQTPRYLIKTRGQQVTLSCSPISGHRSVSWYQQTPGQGLQFLFEYFSETQRNKGNFPGRFSGRQFSNSRSEMNVSTLELGDSALYLCASSLDGYEQYFGPGTRLTVT.

The chain combines TRBV2 with TRBJ2-1; 16 positions agree with TRBD2. The length of the CDR3 is 20 residues. CDR1 is SNHLY and CDR2 is FYNNEI in the germline V gene. V shed 4 bases and J 6 bases; nucleotides not matched to a gene: 15. Written as DNA, the CDR3 is TGTGCCAGCAGTGTGATGGATCCGGGACTAGCGGGGGGGCCCTTCAATGAGCAGTTCTTC. Encoded protein: CASSVMDPGLAGGPFNEQFF.

The chain links TRBV6-5 to TRBJ2-7; TRBD2 agrees at 12 bases. The germline CDR1 and CDR2 sequences are MNHEY and SVGAGI. The J segment lost 5 bases and the V segment lost 6 bases, leaving 8 bases of the junction unmatched. The CDR3 spans 15 residues. This CDR3 is CASSPPLAGGNEQYF. The CDR3 nucleotides are TGTGCCAGCAGCCCCCCGCTAGCGGGGGGGAACGAGCAGTACTTC.

The J gene is TRBJ2-1, the V gene TRBV5-1; 14 bases fit TRBD2. Trimming at V came to 3 bases and at J to 4 bases, leaving 9 bases not matched to a gene. The CDR3 loop spans 18 amino acids. Germline CDR1 is SGHRS and CDR2 is YFSETQ. The DNA for the CDR3 is TGCGCCAGCAGCTCAGGACTAGCGGGGGGCCCGGGTTACAATGAGCAGTTCTTC. This translates into CASSSGLAGGPGYNEQFF.

Only a few counts were recorded for this clone. The chain has TRBV9 and TRBJ1-1; 7 bases line up with TRBD1. This CDR3 comprises 15 residues. Germline V CDR1 and CDR2: SGDLS, YYNGEE. V shed 3 bases and J 5 bases; nucleotides not matched to a gene: 10. CDR3 DNA sequence: TGTGCCAGCAGCGGAATAGACAGGGCTTATACTGAAGCTTTCTTT. Translating it yields CASSGIDRAYTEAFF.

This chain connects TRBV5-5 to TRBJ2-2; D uncertain. V lost 4 bases and J 4 bases, leaving 20 bases between the germline ends. CDR3 length equals 17 residues. The germline CDR1 and CDR2 sequences are SGHKS and YYEKEE (reference sequence). The CDR3 here is CASSPRREFMGTGELFF. The DNA of the CDR3 is TGTGCCAGCAGCCCGAGGAGAGAATTTATGGGCACCGGGGAGCTGTTTTTT. Complete variable domain (other parts from reference TRBV5-5 and TRBJ2-2): DAGVTQSPTHLIKTRGQQVTLRCSPISGHKSVSWYQQVLGQGPQFIFQYYEKEERGRGNFPDRFSARQFPNYSSELNVNALLLGDSALYLCASSPRREFMGTGELFFGEGSRLTVL.

As for this clone: This sample includes further DNA sequences coding for the same CDR3. The chain combines TRBV2 with TRBJ1-6; D perhaps matches TRBD1 (5 bases). This CDR3 spans 15 amino acids. V lost 6 bases, J lost 7 bases, and 16 bases lay in between. Germline assignment: CDR1 SNHLY and CDR2 FYNNEI. CDR3 sequence: CASRIRQTLNSPLHF. CDR3 bases: TGTGCCAGCAGGATCAGACAGACCCTAAATTCACCCCTCCACTTT.

The rearrangement links TRBV28 to TRBJ1-2; TRBD1 matches at 11 bases. Losses at the gene ends were 6 bases for V and 1 base for J; bases not matched to a gene: 7. The CDR3 loop spans 16 amino acids. The germline gives CDR1 MDHEN, CDR2 SYDVKM. The DNA of the CDR3 is TGTGCCAGCAGCTCGGGACAGGGGGGTTTTAACTATGGCTACACCTTC. Amino acids: CASSSGQGGFNYGYTF.

V gene TRBV11-3 combines with J gene TRBJ2-3; 10 positions agree with TRBD2. CDR1 is SGHNT and CDR2 is YENEEA in the germline V gene. V shed 5 bases, J shed 4 bases, and the junction held 9 bases outside the gene matches. This CDR3 comprises 16 residues. The CDR3 spells CASSQSIGTSADTQYF. The CDR3 DNA follows: TGTGCCAGCAGCCAAAGTATAGGGACTAGCGCAGATACGCAGTATTTT.

This clone was counted only a few times. The CDR3 loop is CATRLRVHTDTQYF. The CDR3, as DNA: TGTGCCACCCGACTGAGGGTCCACACAGATACGCAGTATTTT. V gene TRBV19 combines with J gene TRBJ2-3; D possibly corresponds to TRBD2 (5 bases). CDR1 is LNHDA and CDR2 is SQIVND in the germline V gene (reference sequence). CDR3 size: 14 residues. Trimming took off 10 bases at V and 2 bases at J, with 16 bases between the two ends. The variable domain in full, completed from reference TRBV19 and TRBJ2-3, reads DGGITQSPKYLFRKEGQNVTLSCEQNLNHDAMYWYRQDPGQGLRLIYYSQIVNDFQKGDIAEGYSVSREKKESFPLTVTSAQKNPTAFYLCATRLRVHTDTQYFGPGTRLTVL.

This clone has only a few counts. The rearrangement uses TRBV11-3 and TRBJ1-3, with 7 nucleotides matching TRBD1. Trimming removed 6 bases from V and 0 bases from J; junction bases left unmatched: 2. The germline V gene encodes CDR1 SGHNT and CDR2 YENEEA. This CDR3 contains 14 residues. This CDR3 is CASSEGASGNTIYF. DNA of the CDR3: TGTGCCAGCAGTGAGGGGGCCTCTGGAAACACCATATATTTT.

The rearrangement uses TRBV15 and TRBJ2-3, with TRBD2 identical over 9 bases. In germline, CDR1 is LNHNV, CDR2 YYDKDF (reference sequence). The J segment lost 4 bases and the V segment lost 0 bases, leaving 5 bases of the junction unmatched. The CDR3 loop spans 16 amino acids. CDR3 bases: TGTGCCACCAGCAGAGACCCTGGCGGGGGGGCAGATACGCAGTATTTT. Translated: CATSRDPGGGADTQYF.

The chain recombines TRBV19 with TRBJ1-1; TRBD1 aligns across 8 bases. V lost 7 bases, J lost 2 bases, and 6 bases stayed unmatched. This CDR3 is 14 amino acids long. Germline V gene sequence: CDR1 LNHDA, CDR2 SQIVND (reference sequence). CDR3 amino acids: CASTTDRANTEAFF. The CDR3 coding sequence is TGTGCCAGTACTACGGACAGGGCAAACACTGAAGCTTTCTTT.

This clone was detected a few times. This chain uses TRBV5-6 with TRBJ1-1; 7 nucleotides line up with TRBD1. This CDR3 has 12 residues. Germline V gene data show CDR1 as SGHDT and CDR2 as YYEEEE. The ends lost 1 base at V and 7 bases at J; junction bases unmatched: 1. As DNA, the CDR3 is TGTGCCAGCAGCTTGAGGACAGGTGAAGCTTTCTTT. It specifies CASSLRTGEAFF.

J is TRBJ2-5 and V is TRBV7-3; TRBD2 agrees at 8 bases. Germline CDR1 reads SGHTA; CDR2 reads FQGTGA. The CDR3 runs 16 residues. Trimming at V came to 5 bases and at J to 0 bases, leaving 8 bases not matched to a gene. CDR3 coding DNA: TGTGCCAGCAGCCGGCGGGGGGTGGGCAACCAAGAGACCCAGTACTTC. It codes for CASSRRGVGNQETQYF. Complete variable domain (other parts from reference TRBV7-3 and TRBJ2-5): GAGVSQTPSNKVTEKGKYVELRCDPISGHTALYWYRQSLGQGPEFLIYFQGTGAADDSGLPNDRFFAVRPEGSVSTLKIQRTERGDSAVYLCASSRRGVGNQETQYFGPGTRLLVL.